These 3 T cell receptor beta chains were all obtained from the same sample, sequenced in a study of Graves' ophthalmopathy and Graves' hyperthyroidism. CDR3 regions of TCR beta were amplified from RNA transcripts. Second-round multiplex PCR came after first-round RT-PCR with HTBI primers. From the multiplex PCR reads, TCRdb called clonotypes with MiXCR, one entry per CDR3 protein. This table holds roughly 1.1 million distinct CDR3 sequences, 36% found once. Material for sequencing was peripheral blood or thyroid tissue (not recorded which). The receptors originated from an adult man with Graves' hyperthyroidism.

The sample holds many counts of this clonotype. The chain links TRBV7-8 to TRBJ1-1, with D possibly TRBD1 on 6 matching bases. V lost 3 bases, J lost 8 bases, and 16 bases lay in between. Germline lookup yields CDR1 SGHVS and CDR2 FQNEAQ. The CDR3 has 14 residues. CDR3 amino acids: CASSFMGGLTEAFF. Written as DNA, the CDR3 is TGTGCCAGCAGCTTTATGGGGGGCCTGACCGAAGCTTTCTTT.

CDR3 in DNA: TGTGCCAGCAGCGGAGGGCCTAGCGGGGACTACGAGCAGTACTTC. Translation: CASSGGPSGDYEQYF. The rearrangement uses TRBV7-6 and TRBJ2-7; 9 bases match TRBD2. Per germline, CDR1 SGHVS and CDR2 FNYEAQ. After removal of 5 bases from V and 3 bases from J, the junction contained 8 bases not matched to a gene. This CDR3 spans 15 amino acids.

There are many counts of this clonotype. The chain has TRBV7-6 and TRBJ2-7; 7 nucleotides line up with TRBD2. The ends lost 5 bases at V and 2 bases at J; junction bases unmatched: 6. The CDR3 spans 14 residues. Germline-derived CDR1 and CDR2 are SGHVS and FNYEAQ. The CDR3 sequence is CASSRGLQTYEQYF. The DNA for the CDR3 is TGTGCCAGCAGCCGGGGACTACAGACCTACGAGCAGTACTTC.